This record concerns one T cell receptor (beta chain) sequence. Its antigen is not known. Sequenced by immunoSEQ multiplex PCR; TCRdb stores in-frame clones only, minus some. The sample holds approximately 90,000 clones; about 85% are singletons and the top ten take 3.5% to 4%. The sample belongs to a study of OX40 agonist ivuxolimab in advanced cancers. Whole-study context: The patients got ivuxolimab, which is an agonistic anti-OX40 (CD134) antibody.

Baseline was the first blood sampling point, followed by cycle 4 day 1 and cycle 7 day 1. This CDR3 region has 14 residues. The junction had 4 bases not matched to a gene; V was cut back by 5 bases and J by 2 bases. CDR1 is SGDLS, CDR2 YYNGEE, per germline. Overall study results and limits: Among T cells, CD8+ cells averaged more expanded clones than CD4+ cells. Low normalized T-cell clonal expansion also characterized some of the nonresponders.

The chain joins TRBV9 to TRBJ2-7, with 10 bases lining up with TRBD1. This receptor was obtained from an adult with an advanced solid tumor such as melanoma, head and neck, liver or kidney cancer. Sequenced material: CD4+ or CD8+ T cells sorted from blood, taken in a trial of the OX40 agonist ivuxolimab. CDR3 DNA: TGTGCCAGCAGTGTTGGGACAGGGGCCTACGAGCAGTACTTC. It yields the protein CASSVGTGAYEQYF.